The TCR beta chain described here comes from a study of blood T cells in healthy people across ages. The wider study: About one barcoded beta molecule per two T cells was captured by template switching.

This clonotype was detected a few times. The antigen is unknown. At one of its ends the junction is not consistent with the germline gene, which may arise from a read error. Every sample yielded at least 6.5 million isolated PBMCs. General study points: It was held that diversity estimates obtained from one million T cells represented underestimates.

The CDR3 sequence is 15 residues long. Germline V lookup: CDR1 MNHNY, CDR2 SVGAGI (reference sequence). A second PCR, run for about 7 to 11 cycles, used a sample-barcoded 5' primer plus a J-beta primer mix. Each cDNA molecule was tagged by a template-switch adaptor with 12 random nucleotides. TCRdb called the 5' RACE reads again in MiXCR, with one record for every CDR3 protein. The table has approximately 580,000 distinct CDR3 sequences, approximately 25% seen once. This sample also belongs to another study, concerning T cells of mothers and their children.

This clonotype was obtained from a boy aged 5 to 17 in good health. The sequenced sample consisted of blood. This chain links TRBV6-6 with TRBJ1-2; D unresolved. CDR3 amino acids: CVSSYETSRLYGYTF. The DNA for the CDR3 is TGTGTCAGCAGTTACGAGACATCACGTCTATATGGCTACACCTTC.